This paragraph covers one T cell receptor beta chain sequence. This CDR3 region has 14 residues. Losses at the gene ends were 4 bases for V and 5 bases for J; bases not matched to a gene: 2. Germline assignment: CDR1 MRHNA and CDR2 SNTAGT. The data belong to a study of T cell changes during pregnancy in multiple sclerosis. Repertoires were generated with immunoSEQ multiplex PCR, while TCRdb's copy carries only in-frame clones and drops some. The table has 79,000 or so clones, roughly 90% seen once; the top ten hold around 1.8%. The source material was peripheral blood, sampled in the first trimester of pregnancy. The sequence was obtained from a female donor in good health, enrolled as a control in a pregnancy study. This chain joins TRBV6-4 and TRBJ1-5, with 10 bases that match TRBD1. CDR3 DNA sequence: TGTGCCAGCAGTGCTGACAGGGGGCATCAGCCCCAGCATTTT. It encodes CASSADRGHQPQHF.